The entry that follows covers one TCR beta chain sequence. The germline gene is not matched at one end of the junction; a read error may be the cause. The CDR3 sequence is 13 residues long. The germline V gene has CDR1 SNHLY and CDR2 FYNNEI. This sample is drawn from a study of tumor-infiltrating lymphocytes in primary liver carcinoma. Study in general: The study included patients who were men and women aged 30 to 69 years.

With a constant-region primer, TCR beta cDNA was made from about 0.5 ug of total RNA. Slightly modified ARM-PCR with three nested multiplex PCR rounds yielded TCR beta libraries. Investigators reported that the first two PCR rounds, at 10 cycles each, used TRBV1-TRBV30 forward primers with a C-beta reverse primer. TCRdb fed the multiplex PCR reads into MiXCR, producing one record per CDR3 protein. Of about 43,000 distinct CDR3 sequences in the sample, about three quarters were seen once. From around 18-30 mg of unsorted bulk tissue, DNA and RNA were co-extracted together. All patients had surgically resected primary liver carcinoma. Over 80% viable tumor cells were present in every tumor sample.

Source material: liver tumor tissue from sampling region 2. As for subset: tumor region T2, inferior pole. The V call is TRBV2, the J call TRBJ2-1; a possible D gene is TRBD1 (7 bases). The clonotype comes from a man aged 35-49 years with primary liver carcinoma and hepatitis B virus infection. The CDR3 DNA reads as TGTGCCAGCAGGACAGGGCAAGCAGGAGGGCAGCTCTTC. The encoded protein is CASRTGQAGGQLF.